This TCR beta chain was retrieved from a study of shared clonotypes between healthy human individuals. About the study: There were three CD4 naive, three CD4 memory, two CD8 naive and one CD8 memory plates per donor.

Authors' data handling: ImmunoSEQ yielded junction-only sequences lacking quality scores, so filtering differed. Repertoires were generated with immunoSEQ multiplex PCR, while TCRdb's copy carries only in-frame clones and drops some. V, J and clone size are those of that table, while D and trimming were read from the DNA. The data contain 2 million or so clones, approximately 95% of them singletons. Deletions cut 0 bases from V and 8 bases from J, with 8 bases between. CDR1 is SGHVS, CDR2 FNYEAQ, per germline. The CDR3 is 13 amino acids. Naive CD8 isolation took CD45RO-negative cells positively selected for CCR7 and excluded terminally differentiated effector memory CD45RA+ cells. A word on this clone: Other DNA sequences in the same sample also yield this CDR3.

The J gene is TRBJ2-1, the V gene TRBV7-6; D unclear. The sequenced material came from naive CD8+ T cells sorted from blood. The sequence was collected from a man between 18 and 35 years old in good health. The CDR3 loop is CASSLAGRDEQFF. The CDR3 coding sequence is TGTGCCAGCAGCTTAGCGGGAAGGGATGAGCAGTTCTTC. The full variable domain, completed using reference TRBV7-6 and TRBJ2-1, is GAGVSQSPRYKVTKRGQDVALRCDPISGHVSLYWYRQALGQGPEFLTYFNYEAQQDKSGLPNDRFSAERPEGSISTLTIQRTEQRDSAMYRCASSLAGRDEQFFGPGTRLTVL.